This T cell receptor (beta chain) was retrieved from a study of blood T cell repertoires in COVID-19 (dated by TCRdb to 2018 to 2021). Describing the broader study: The collaborator samples originated in the United States, Italy and Spain and spanned the acute and convalescent phases of COVID-19. The prospective study material was composed of cDNA or gDNA derived from T cells, B-cell-depleted T cells, or PBMCs. Deeply sampled blood TCRbeta repertoires from subjects exposed to, actively infected with, or recovered from COVID-19 were included in the dataset. A freely available public database, intended as a resource for researchers studying the immune response to SARS-CoV-2, is where the repertoires were released. Samples were obtained from the ongoing ImmuneRACE study (first 160 participants) and from about 1,300 subjects provided by 6 global collaborators. The sample metadata nearly always contained a de-identified subject ID, COVID-19 status, age in years and sex. Where available, HLA class I and class II types were taken from metadata supplied by the sample provider and were not determined by assay-based typing.

Participants in the prospective study were enrolled through a virtual design, were aged about 18 to 89 years, and lived in 24 United States geographic areas. In the prospective study, cohorts were assigned on the basis of participant-reported clinical history obtained from a screening survey and a study questionnaire. In the prospective study, whole blood, serum and a nasopharyngeal or oropharyngeal swab were collected from each participant by mobile phlebotomists. Over a roughly 2-month period, participants in the prospective study had the option of providing additional blood draws and questionnaires. Before DNA extraction, prospective study blood samples were shipped either frozen or at room temperature. The CDR3 has 12 amino acids, counting the end cysteine and phenylalanine. Only the CDR3 part of the read is kept: 36 bases, read in frame from the first base. The junction shows trimming of 4 bases on V and 5 bases on J, plus 7 bases between the germline ends. CDR1 and CDR2, per the germline V gene (reference sequence), are SGHNT and YYREEE.

This clone has a single count. This receptor's antigen is unknown. Per-base qualities were not stored, and no clone one base away is much larger. TCRbeta CDR3 regions were amplified from genomic DNA using the immunoSEQ Assay, a bias-controlled multiplex PCR. In the paper's pipeline: The number of nucleated cells in each sample was estimated from the amplification of reference gene primers within the assay. To quantify the absolute abundance of each unique TCRbeta CDR3 rearrangement, sequence reads were collapsed and filtered. For each sample, productive Simpson clonality was calculated as the square root of Simpson's diversity index over productive rearrangements. TCRdb took over this immuneACCESS table, retaining in-frame rearrangements with V and J assigned. Such tables are incomplete; in checked studies, under half of the missing clones stem from an unresolved V gene, and the remainder is unexplained. The V and J calls and clone size were taken over from that table, and D and trimming were inferred from the DNA. In all, the sample holds 250,000 to 300,000 clones, and around 80% of those were seen once. Under 5% of the sample rests with the top ten.

The paper as a whole reports these results and caveats: How much clinical and demographic metadata was included differed by source and by participant, and the metadata was provided uncurated.

This chain joins TRBV5-4 to TRBJ2-1; the D gene lacks a confident call. Material: PBMCs or T cells enriched from blood (not recorded which). This TCR derives from a man aged 30-40 years with acute COVID-19. The CDR3 corresponds to CASSEPNNEQFF. DNA sequence: TGTGCCAGCAGCGAGCCAAACAATGAGCAGTTCTTC.